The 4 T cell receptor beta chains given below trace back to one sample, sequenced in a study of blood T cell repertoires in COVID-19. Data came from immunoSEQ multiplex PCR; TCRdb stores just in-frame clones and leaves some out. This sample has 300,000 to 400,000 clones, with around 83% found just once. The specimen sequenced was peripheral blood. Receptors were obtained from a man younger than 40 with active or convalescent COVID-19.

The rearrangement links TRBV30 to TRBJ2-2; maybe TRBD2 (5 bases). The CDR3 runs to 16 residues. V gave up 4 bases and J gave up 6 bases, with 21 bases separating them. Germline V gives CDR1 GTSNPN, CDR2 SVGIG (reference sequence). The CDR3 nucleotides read TGTGCCTGGATCCTTACCGGGGAAGTACGTTCCGGGGAGCTGTTTTTT. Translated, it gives CAWILTGEVRSGELFF.

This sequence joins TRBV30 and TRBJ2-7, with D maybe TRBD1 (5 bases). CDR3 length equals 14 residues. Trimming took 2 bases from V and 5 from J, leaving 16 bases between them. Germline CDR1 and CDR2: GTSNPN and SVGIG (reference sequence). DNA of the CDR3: TGTGCCTGGAGTTTAGGGGATTCCAGGGACGAGCAGTACTTC. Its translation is CAWSLGDSRDEQYF.

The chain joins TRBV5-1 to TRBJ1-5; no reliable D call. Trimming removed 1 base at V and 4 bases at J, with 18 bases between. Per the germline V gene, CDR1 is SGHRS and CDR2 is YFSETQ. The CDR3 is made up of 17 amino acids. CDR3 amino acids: CASSLRPGNPFNQPQHF. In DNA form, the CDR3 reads TGCGCCAGCAGCTTGCGACCAGGCAACCCATTTAATCAGCCCCAGCATTTT.

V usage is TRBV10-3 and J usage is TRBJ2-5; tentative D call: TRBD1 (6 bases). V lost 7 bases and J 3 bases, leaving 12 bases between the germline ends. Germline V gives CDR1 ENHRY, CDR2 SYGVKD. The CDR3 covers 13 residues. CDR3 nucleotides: TGTGCCATCACCCGGGACACTGAAGAGACCCAGTACTTC. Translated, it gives CAITRDTEETQYF.